At least ten counts were recorded for the clone carrying this T cell receptor (beta chain). According to the study, TCR beta libraries were built with iRepertoire HTBI primers and CDR3-region Arm-PCR. In the authors' methods: Detected in the samples were over 55 TRBV and approximately 14 TRBJ segments. Via MiXCR, TCRdb re-called the multiplex PCR reads, giving one row per CDR3 protein. In this record, the V and J calls reflect TCRdb's handling and not the investigators' own analysis. The sample has 400,000 to 450,000 distinct CDR3 sequences; 23% are singletons. In germline, CDR1 is SGHTA, CDR2 FQGTGA. Trimming left V 0 bases short and J 9 bases short, with 12 bases between. This CDR3 is 15 amino acids long. This sample was taken from a study of regulatory T cells in long-lasting Graves disease. Time point specified: persistent/refractory GD, antithyroid drugs over 5 years with positive TRAb. RNA isolated from PBMCs was used to make the TCR library. EDTA tubes received about 10 milliliters of collected peripheral blood.

This TCR derives from a female donor with Graves disease. The sample here was peripheral blood mononuclear cells (PBMCs), taken when the disease was refractory, from a patient treated with antithyroid drugs. This chain joins TRBV7-3 and TRBJ1-6, with D possibly TRBD1 on 5 matching bases. This CDR3 is CASSLTAGQGSPLHF. The CDR3 nucleotides are TGTGCCAGCAGCTTAACGGCAGGGCAAGGTTCACCCCTCCACTTT.